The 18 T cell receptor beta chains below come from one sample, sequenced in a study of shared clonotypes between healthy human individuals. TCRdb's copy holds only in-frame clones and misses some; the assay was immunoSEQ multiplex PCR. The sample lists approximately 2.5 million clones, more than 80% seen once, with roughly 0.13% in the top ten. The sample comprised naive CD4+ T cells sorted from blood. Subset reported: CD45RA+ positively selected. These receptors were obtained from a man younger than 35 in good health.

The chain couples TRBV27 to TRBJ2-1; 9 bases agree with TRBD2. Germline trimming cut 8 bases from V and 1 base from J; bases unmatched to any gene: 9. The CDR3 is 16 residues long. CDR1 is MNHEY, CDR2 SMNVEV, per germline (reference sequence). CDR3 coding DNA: TGTGCCAGCGGCCCCGGACTAGCGATTTCCTACAATGAGCAGTTCTTC. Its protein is CASGPGLAISYNEQFF.

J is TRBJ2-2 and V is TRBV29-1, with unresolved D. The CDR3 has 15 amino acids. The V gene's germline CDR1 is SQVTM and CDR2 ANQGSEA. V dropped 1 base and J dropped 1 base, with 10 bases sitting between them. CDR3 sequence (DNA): TGCAGCGTTGAAGGGGCAGTTAGGAACACCGGGGAGCTGTTTTTT. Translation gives CSVEGAVRNTGELFF.

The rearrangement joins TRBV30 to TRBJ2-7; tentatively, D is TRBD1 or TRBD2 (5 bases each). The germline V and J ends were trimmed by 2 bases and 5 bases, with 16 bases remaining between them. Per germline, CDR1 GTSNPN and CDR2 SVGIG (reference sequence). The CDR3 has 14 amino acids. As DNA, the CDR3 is TGTGCCTGGAGTCGCATGGTAGGGACCGACGAGCAGTACTTC. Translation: CAWSRMVGTDEQYF.

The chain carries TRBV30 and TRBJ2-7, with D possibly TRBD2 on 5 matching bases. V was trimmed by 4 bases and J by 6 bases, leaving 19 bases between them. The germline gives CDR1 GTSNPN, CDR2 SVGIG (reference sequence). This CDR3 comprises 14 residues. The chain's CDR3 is CAWKGTSKSGEQYF. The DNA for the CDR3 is TGTGCCTGGAAGGGAACTAGTAAATCGGGCGAGCAGTACTTC. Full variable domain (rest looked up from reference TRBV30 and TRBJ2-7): SQTIHQWPATLVQPVGSPLSLECTVEGTSNPNLYWYRQAAGRGLQLLFYSVGIGQISSEVPQNLSASRPQDRQFILSSKKLLLSDSGFYLCAWKGTSKSGEQYFGPGTRLTVT.

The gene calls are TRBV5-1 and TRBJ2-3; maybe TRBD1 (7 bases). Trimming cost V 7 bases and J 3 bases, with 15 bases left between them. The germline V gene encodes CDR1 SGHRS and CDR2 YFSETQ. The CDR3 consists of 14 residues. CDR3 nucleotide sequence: TGCGCCAGCCGACAGGGAGGAGATACAGATACGCAGTATTTT. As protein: CASRQGGDTDTQYF.

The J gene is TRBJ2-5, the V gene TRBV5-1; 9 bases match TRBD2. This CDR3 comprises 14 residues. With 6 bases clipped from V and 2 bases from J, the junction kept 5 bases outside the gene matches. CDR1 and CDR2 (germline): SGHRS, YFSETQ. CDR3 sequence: CASTAGGPQETQYF. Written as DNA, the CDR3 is TGCGCCAGCACTGCGGGGGGGCCACAAGAGACCCAGTACTTC. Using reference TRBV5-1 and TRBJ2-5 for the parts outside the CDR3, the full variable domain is KAGVTQTPRYLIKTRGQQVTLSCSPISGHRSVSWYQQTPGQGLQFLFEYFSETQRNKGNFPGRFSGRQFSNSRSEMNVSTLELGDSALYLCASTAGGPQETQYFGPGTRLLVL.

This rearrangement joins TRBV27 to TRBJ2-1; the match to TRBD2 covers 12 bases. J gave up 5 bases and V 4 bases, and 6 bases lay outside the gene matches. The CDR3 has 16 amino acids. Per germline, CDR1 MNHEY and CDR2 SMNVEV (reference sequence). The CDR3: CASSSRTSGVNNEQFF. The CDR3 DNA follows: TGTGCCAGCAGTTCCCGGACTAGCGGGGTAAACAATGAGCAGTTCTTC.

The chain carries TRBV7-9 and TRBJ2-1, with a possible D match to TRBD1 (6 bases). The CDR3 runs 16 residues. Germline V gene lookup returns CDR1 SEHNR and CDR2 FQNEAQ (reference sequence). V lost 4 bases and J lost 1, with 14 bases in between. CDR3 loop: CASSSVQGRSYNEQFF. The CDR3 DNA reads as TGTGCCAGCAGCTCCGTACAGGGCCGGTCCTACAATGAGCAGTTCTTC. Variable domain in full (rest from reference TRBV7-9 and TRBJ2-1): DTGVSQNPRHKITKRGQNVTFRCDPISEHNRLYWYRQTLGQGPEFLTYFQNEAQLEKSRLLSDRFSAERPKGSFSTLEIQRTEQGDSAMYLCASSSVQGRSYNEQFFGPGTRLTVL.

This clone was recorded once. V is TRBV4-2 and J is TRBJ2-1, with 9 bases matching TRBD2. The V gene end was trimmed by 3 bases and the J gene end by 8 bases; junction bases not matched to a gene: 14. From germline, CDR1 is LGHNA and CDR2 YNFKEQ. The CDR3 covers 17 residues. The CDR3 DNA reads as TGTGCCAGCAGCCAGCTCCGGGGCGGGGGGGCCGTCGATGAGCAGTTCTTC. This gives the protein CASSQLRGGGAVDEQFF.

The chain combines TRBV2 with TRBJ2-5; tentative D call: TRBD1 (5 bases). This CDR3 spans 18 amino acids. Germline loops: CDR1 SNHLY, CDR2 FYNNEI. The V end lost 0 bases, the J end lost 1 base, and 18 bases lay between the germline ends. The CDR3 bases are TGTGCCAGCAGTGAAGCAACCCCACTAACAAGGGGCCAAGAGACCCAGTACTTC. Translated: CASSEATPLTRGQETQYF.

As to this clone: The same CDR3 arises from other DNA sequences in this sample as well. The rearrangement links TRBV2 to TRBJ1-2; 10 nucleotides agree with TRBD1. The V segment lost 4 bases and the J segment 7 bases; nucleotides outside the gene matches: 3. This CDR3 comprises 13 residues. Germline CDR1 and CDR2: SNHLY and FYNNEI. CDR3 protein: CASSGQGAGGYTF. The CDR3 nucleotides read TGTGCCAGCAGTGGACAGGGGGCTGGTGGCTACACCTTC.

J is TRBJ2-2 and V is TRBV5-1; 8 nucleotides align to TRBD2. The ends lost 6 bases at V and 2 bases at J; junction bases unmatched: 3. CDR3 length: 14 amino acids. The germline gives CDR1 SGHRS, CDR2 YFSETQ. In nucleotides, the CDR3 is TGCGCCAGCAAACTAGCGGTAAACACCGGGGAGCTGTTTTTT. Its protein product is CASKLAVNTGELFF.

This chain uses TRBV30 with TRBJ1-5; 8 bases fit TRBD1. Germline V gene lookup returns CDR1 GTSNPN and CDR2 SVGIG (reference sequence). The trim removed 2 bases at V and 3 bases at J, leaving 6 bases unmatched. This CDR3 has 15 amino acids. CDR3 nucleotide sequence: TGTGCCTGGAGTCTACCGGGACAGGCCAATCAGCCCCAGCATTTT. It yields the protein CAWSLPGQANQPQHF.

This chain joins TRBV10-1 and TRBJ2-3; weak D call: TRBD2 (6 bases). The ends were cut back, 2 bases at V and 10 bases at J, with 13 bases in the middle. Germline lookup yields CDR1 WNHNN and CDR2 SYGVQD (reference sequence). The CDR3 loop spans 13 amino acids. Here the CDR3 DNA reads TGCGCCAGCAGTGAGCAGTATGGCGGGGCGCAGTATTTT. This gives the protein CASSEQYGGAQYF.

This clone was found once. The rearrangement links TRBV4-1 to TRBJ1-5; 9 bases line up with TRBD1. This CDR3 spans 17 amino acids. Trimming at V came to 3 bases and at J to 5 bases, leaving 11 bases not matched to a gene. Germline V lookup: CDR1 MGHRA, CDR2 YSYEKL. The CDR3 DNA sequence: TGCGCCAGCAGCCATCCGGGACAGGGCGTTTTCCATCAGCCCCAGCATTTT. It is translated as CASSHPGQGVFHQPQHF.

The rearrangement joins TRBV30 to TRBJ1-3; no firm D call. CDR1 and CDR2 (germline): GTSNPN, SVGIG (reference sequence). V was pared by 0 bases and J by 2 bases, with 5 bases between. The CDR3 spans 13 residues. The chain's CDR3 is CAWSVKTGNTIYF. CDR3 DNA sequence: TGTGCCTGGAGTGTAAAAACTGGAAACACCATATATTTT.

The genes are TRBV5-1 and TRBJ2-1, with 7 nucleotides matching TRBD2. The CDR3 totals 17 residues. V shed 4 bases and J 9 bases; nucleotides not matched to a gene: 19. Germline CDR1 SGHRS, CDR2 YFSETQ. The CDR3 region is CASSNLGEGGAGLEQFF. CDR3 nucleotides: TGCGCCAGCAGCAATCTTGGGGAGGGTGGGGCCGGACTTGAGCAGTTCTTC.

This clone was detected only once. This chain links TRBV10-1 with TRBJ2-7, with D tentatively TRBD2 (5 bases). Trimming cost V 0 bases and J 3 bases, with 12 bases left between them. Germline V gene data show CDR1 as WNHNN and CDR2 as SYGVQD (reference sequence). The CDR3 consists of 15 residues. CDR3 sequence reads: CASSESPGLIYEQYF. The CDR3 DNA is TGCGCCAGCAGTGAGTCCCCTGGACTCATCTACGAGCAGTACTTC.